This T cell receptor (beta chain) is from a study of PD-1 blockade in classical Hodgkin lymphoma (dated by TCRdb to 2018 to 2021). Describing the broader study: Nivolumab dosing was 3 mg/kg intravenously every 2 weeks, continuing until either disease progression or unacceptable toxicity. The study used CyTOF and TCR beta sequencing to define a peripheral blood immune signature of response to PD-1 blockade in classical Hodgkin lymphoma.

V is pared back by 5 bases and J by 4 bases, with 13 bases lying between the germline termini. The CDR3, from cysteine to phenylalanine, totals 15 residues. Only the CDR3 part of the read is kept: 45 bases, read in frame from the first base. The germline V gene gives CDR1 as SGHRS and CDR2 as YFSETQ. The Qiagen DNeasy kit was used to extract genomic DNA both from unsorted PBMCs and from the negatively selected CD4+ and CD8+ fractions. TCR beta CDR3 regions were subjected to amplification by immunoSEQ multiplex PCR with primers that anneal to V and J segments. A synthetic immune receptor repertoire was used to minimize amplification bias, and any remaining bias was removed computationally after sequencing. The original methods were these. Custom Python scripts were used to quantify repertoire diversity as the Shannon entropy index. Unsorted, CD4+ and CD8+ repertoires were analyzed separately, except for combined analyses in which CD4+ and CD8+ sequences were merged in silico. A clone was considered expanded if an increase in frequency of at least 2-fold after treatment relative to C1D1 was found, and a pseudocount of 0.5 was applied to clones undetected at baseline. Clones with 0 or 1 copy at C1D1 were defined as singleton clones, while clones with 2 or more copies were defined as non-singleton clones. By matching protein sequences in sorted samples from the same patient, clones expanded in unsorted samples were annotated as CD4+, CD8+ or unknown. Wilcoxon tests on paired samples were used to test changes in diversity from C1D1 to C4D1. TCRdb holds this immuneACCESS table with in-frame rearrangements only. Some clones are missing; in checked studies, unresolved V genes explain under half, and the rest has no known cause. That table supplies the V and J calls and clone size; D and trimming were determined from the DNA. In all, the sample holds 100,000 to 120,000 clones, and around nine tenths of those were seen once. Of the sample, 15% to 20% is held by the ten largest clones.

Beyond this particular receptor, the publication reports: Among trial patients, those achieving complete response had baseline diversity similar to that of newly diagnosed patients, while diversity was significantly lower in partial responders and progressors. Baseline TCR diversity was reported to be lower in newly diagnosed patients than in healthy donors, and even lower in relapsed/refractory patients. A significant rise by C4D1 was seen in CD4+ but not CD8+ TCR diversity (p=0.0027 vs p=0.16), with the rise being most apparent in complete responders (p=0.02). The study covered only a single clinical trial cohort, and the causes of the repertoire differences, possibly disease activity or prior therapy, were still not defined. Lower diversity was observed in patients in whom nivolumab was started less than 1 year after ASCT, and these patients were excluded from later analyses so that confounding by immune reconstitution would be avoided.

The sample's time point, from its label and the paper: cycle 4 day 1 (C4D1), after five to seven weeks of nivolumab. Every trial patient had relapsed following autologous stem cell transplantation, and prior brentuximab vedotin exposure was what differed among cohorts A, B and C. The trial cohort comprised 56 patients with relapsed/refractory classical Hodgkin lymphoma whose best overall responses were complete response, partial response or progressive disease. Trial patients were treated with single-agent nivolumab in the multi-cohort phase II CheckMate 205 trial. An independent review committee assessed best overall response using the 2007 International Working Group response criteria. Trial PBMCs were obtained immediately prior to nivolumab initiation (C1D1) and on therapy at cycle 2 day 1 and cycle 4 day 1. Peripheral blood was collected in 8 mL Vacutainer Cell Preparation Tubes, from which PBMCs were isolated by centrifugation and then cryopreserved.

On this clone itself: This receptor's antigen is unknown. Base quality data are lacking; no much larger clone is found one base away.

This receptor was identified in a human donor with classical Hodgkin lymphoma. The sequence joins TRBV5-1 to TRBJ2-6; a tentative D call is TRBD1 (5 bases match). Here the sequenced sample was peripheral blood mononuclear cells (PBMCs), taken before the fourth cycle of nivolumab. CDR3 sequence: CASSFQGVGANVLTF. At the DNA level, the sequence is TGCGCCAGCAGTTTCCAGGGCGTAGGGGCCAACGTCCTGACTTTC. The CDR3, completed at both ends by the reference TRBV5-1 and TRBJ2-6 genes, gives the full variable domain KAGVTQTPRYLIKTRGQQVTLSCSPISGHRSVSWYQQTPGQGLQFLFEYFSETQRNKGNFPGRFSGRQFSNSRSEMNVSTLELGDSALYLCASSFQGVGANVLTFGAGSRLTVL.